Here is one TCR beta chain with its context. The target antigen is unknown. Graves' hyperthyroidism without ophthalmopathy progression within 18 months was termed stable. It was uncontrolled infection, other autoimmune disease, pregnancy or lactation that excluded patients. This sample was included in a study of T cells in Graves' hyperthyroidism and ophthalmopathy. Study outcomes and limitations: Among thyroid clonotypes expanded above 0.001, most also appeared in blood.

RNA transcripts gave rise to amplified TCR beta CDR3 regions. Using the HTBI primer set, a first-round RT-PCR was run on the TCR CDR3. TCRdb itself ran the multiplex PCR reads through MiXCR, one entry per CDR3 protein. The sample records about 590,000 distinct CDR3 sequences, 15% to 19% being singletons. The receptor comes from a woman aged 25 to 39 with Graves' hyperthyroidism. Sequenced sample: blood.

This CDR3 is CASSPGGSGSKTQYF. DNA for the CDR3: TGTGCCAGCAGCCCAGGGGGTAGCGGGAGCAAGACCCAGTACTTC. V usage is TRBV7-9 and J usage is TRBJ2-5; 9 bases align to TRBD2. This CDR3 region has 15 residues. Unmatched junction bases numbered 10, after V lost 5 bases and J lost 6 bases. The germline V gene has CDR1 SEHNR and CDR2 FQNEAQ (reference sequence). Full variable domain (rest looked up from reference TRBV7-9 and TRBJ2-5): DTGVSQNPRHKITKRGQNVTFRCDPISEHNRLYWYRQTLGQGPEFLTYFQNEAQLEKSRLLSDRFSAERPKGSFSTLEIQRTEQGDSAMYLCASSPGGSGSKTQYFGPGTRLLVL.